The 8 T cell receptor beta chains below come from one sample, sequenced in a study of T cell responses to AZD1222 COVID-19 vaccine. Method: immunoSEQ multiplex PCR; TCRdb's copy keeps in-frame clones and lacks some. The data hold roughly 190,000 clones, with around 94% observed a single time. The source material was peripheral blood, sampled 28 days after the second dose of the MenACWY control vaccine. The origin of the receptors is an adult who received the MenACWY meningococcal vaccine as a control.

The chain has TRBV28 and TRBJ1-1; a possible D gene is TRBD1 (6 bases). The CDR3 consists of 15 residues. V gave up 3 bases and J gave up 6 bases, with 17 bases separating them. Germline values: CDR1 MDHEN, CDR2 SYDVKM. CDR3 sequence: CASSLPGARGSEAFF. Written as DNA, the CDR3 is TGTGCCAGCAGTTTGCCAGGGGCGAGAGGATCTGAAGCTTTCTTT.

This clone has a single count. This chain uses TRBV2 with TRBJ1-5; no clear D. The CDR3 sequence is 14 residues long. Looked up from germline, CDR1 is SNHLY and CDR2 is FYNNEI. V was trimmed by 6 bases and J by 5 bases, leaving 14 bases between them. CDR3: CASRSTRTYQPQHF. CDR3 in DNA: TGTGCCAGCAGGTCCACCAGGACTTATCAGCCCCAGCATTTT.

The chain carries TRBV28 and TRBJ1-5; no firm D call. The V gene lost 5 bases and the J gene lost 5 bases, with 7 bases spanning the gap. This CDR3 has 12 residues. The germline V gene encodes CDR1 MDHEN and CDR2 SYDVKM. The CDR3 reads CASSTSHQPQHF. In DNA, the CDR3 is TGTGCCAGCAGTACAAGTCATCAGCCCCAGCATTTT.

J is TRBJ1-2 and V is TRBV28; D ambiguous. The CDR3 consists of 12 residues. Germline values: CDR1 MDHEN, CDR2 SYDVKM. The V gene lost 4 bases and the J gene lost 7 bases, with 10 bases spanning the gap. CDR3: CASSSGSGGYTF. The CDR3 region has the DNA TGTGCCAGCAGTTCGGGGTCGGGTGGCTACACCTTC.

The chain employs TRBV3-1 (or the pseudogene TRBV3-2) and TRBJ2-5, with TRBD2 matching over 10 bases. Trimming at V came to 4 bases and at J to 2 bases, leaving 7 bases not matched to a gene. The V gene's germline CDR1 is LGHDT and CDR2 YNNKEL (reference sequence). The CDR3 spans 16 residues. This chain's CDR3 is CASSRGLAEIQETQYF. CDR3 nucleotides: TGTGCCAGCAGCCGAGGACTAGCGGAGATACAAGAGACCCAGTACTTC.

V gene TRBV21-1 combines with J gene TRBJ1-2; the table's D call, TRBD1, has no DNA check behind it. TRBV21-1 is described as a pseudogene. CDR3 length: 13 amino acids. DNA for the CDR3: TGTGCCAGAAGGACAGGTAATAACTATGGCTACACCTTC. The encoded protein is CARRTGNNYGYTF.

This chain connects TRBV30 to TRBJ1-4; D not certain. CDR3 length: 12 amino acids. Between the trimmed V and J ends, which lost 4 bases and 8 bases, there was a span of 11 bases. The germline CDR1 and CDR2 sequences are GTSNPN and SVGIG (reference sequence). The CDR3 loop reads CAWNQRMEKLFF. In DNA, the CDR3 is TGTGCCTGGAATCAGAGAATGGAAAAACTGTTTTTT. Full variable domain (missing parts from reference TRBV30 and TRBJ1-4): SQTIHQWPATLVQPVGSPLSLECTVEGTSNPNLYWYRQAAGRGLQLLFYSVGIGQISSEVPQNLSASRPQDRQFILSSKKLLLSDSGFYLCAWNQRMEKLFFGSGTQLSVL.

Only one count was recorded for this clone. The chain couples TRBV6-5 to TRBJ2-1; D ambiguous. V lost 0 bases and J lost 15, with 15 bases in between. This CDR3 contains 13 residues. CDR1 and CDR2 (germline): MNHEY, SVGAGI. CDR3 protein: CASSYSKRVAWFF. DNA for the CDR3: TGTGCCAGCAGTTACTCGAAACGTGTAGCCTGGTTCTTC.